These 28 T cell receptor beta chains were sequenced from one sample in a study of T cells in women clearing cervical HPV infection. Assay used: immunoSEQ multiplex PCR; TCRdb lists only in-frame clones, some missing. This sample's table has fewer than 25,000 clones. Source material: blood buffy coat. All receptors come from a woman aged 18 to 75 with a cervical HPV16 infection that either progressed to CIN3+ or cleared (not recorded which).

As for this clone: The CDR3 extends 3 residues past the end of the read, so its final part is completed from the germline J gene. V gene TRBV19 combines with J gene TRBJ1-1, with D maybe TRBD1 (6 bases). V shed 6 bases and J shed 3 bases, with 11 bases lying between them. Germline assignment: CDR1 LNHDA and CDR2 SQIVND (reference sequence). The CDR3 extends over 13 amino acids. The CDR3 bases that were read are TGTGCCAGTAGAGGGAACAGGGACACTGAA. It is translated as CASRGNRDTE. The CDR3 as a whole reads CASRGNRDTEAFF. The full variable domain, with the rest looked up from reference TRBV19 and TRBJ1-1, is DGGITQSPKYLFRKEGQNVTLSCEQNLNHDAMYWYRQDPGQGLRLIYYSQIVNDFQKGDIAEGYSVSREKKESFPLTVTSAQKNPTAFYLCASRGNRDTEAFFGQGTRLTVV.

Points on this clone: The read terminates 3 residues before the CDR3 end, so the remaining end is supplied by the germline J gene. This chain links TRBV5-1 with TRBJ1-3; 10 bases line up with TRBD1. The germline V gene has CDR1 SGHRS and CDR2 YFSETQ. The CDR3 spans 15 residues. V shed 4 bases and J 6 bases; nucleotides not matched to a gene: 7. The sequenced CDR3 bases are TGCGCCAGCAGCACCGGGACAGGGGTCGAAAACACC. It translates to CASSTGTGVENT. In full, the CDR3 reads CASSTGTGVENTIYF.

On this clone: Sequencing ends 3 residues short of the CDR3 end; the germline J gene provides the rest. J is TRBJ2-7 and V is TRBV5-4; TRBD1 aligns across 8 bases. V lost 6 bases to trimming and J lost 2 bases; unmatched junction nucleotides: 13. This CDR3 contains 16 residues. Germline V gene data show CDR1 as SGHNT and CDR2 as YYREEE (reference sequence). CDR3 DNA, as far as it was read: TGTGCCAGCACCATGGGACGAGGGACAGGAACCTACGAG. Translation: CASTMGRGTGTYE. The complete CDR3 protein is CASTMGRGTGTYEQYF.

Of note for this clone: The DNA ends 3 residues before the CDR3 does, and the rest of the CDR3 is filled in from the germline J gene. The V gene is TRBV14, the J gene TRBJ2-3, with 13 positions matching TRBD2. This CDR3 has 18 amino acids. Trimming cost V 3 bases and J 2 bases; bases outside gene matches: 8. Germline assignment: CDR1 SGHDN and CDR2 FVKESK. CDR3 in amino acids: CASSHSRLAGGPTDTQYF. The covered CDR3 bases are TGTGCCAGCAGCCACTCAAGACTAGCGGGAGGCCCCACAGATACG.

The DNA read from the CDR3 is TGTGCCAGCAGTGAGGGCCTCTTGAATGAG. Protein sequence: CASSEGLLNE. The entire CDR3 is CASSEGLLNEQFF. The chain combines TRBV2 with TRBJ2-1; no firm D call. Read sequence stops 3 residues before the CDR3 end, and the germline J gene provides the missing end. The V end was cut by 3 bases, the J end by 7 bases, with 10 bases between. Germline CDR1 reads SNHLY; CDR2 reads FYNNEI. The CDR3 covers 13 residues. The entire variable domain, with the rest obtained from reference TRBV2 and TRBJ2-1, is as follows: EPEVTQTPSHQVTQMGQEVILRCVPISNHLYFYWYRQILGQKVEFLVSFYNNEISEKSEIFDDQFSVERPDGSNFTLKIRSTKLEDSAMYFCASSEGLLNEQFFGPGTRLTVL.

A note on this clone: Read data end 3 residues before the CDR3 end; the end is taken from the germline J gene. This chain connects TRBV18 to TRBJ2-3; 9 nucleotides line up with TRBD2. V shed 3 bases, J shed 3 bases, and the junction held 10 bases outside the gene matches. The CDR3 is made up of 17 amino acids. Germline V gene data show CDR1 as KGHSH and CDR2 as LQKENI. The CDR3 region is CASSPPGGGARTDTQYF. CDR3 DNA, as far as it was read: TGTGCCAGCTCACCGCCGGGCGGGGGGGCCAGGACAGATACG.

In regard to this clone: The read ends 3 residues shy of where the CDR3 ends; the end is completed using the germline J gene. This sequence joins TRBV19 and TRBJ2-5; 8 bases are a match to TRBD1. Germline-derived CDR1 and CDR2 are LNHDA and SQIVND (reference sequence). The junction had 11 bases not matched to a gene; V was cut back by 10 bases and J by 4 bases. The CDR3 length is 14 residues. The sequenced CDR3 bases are TGTGCCACCAGCAGGGGGCGTGTGTTAGAGACC. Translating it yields CATSRGRVLET. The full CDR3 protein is CATSRGRVLETQYF.

The CDR3 loop is CASSQSTAQGAKLFF. The part of the CDR3 DNA that was read is TGTGCCAGCAGCCAATCAACCGCACAGGGGGCGAAA. The chain joins TRBV14 to TRBJ1-4; 9 bases line up with TRBD1. The CDR3 end lies 3 residues beyond the end of the read and is filled in from the germline J gene. Germline V gene sequence: CDR1 SGHDN, CDR2 FVKESK. This CDR3 is 15 amino acids long.

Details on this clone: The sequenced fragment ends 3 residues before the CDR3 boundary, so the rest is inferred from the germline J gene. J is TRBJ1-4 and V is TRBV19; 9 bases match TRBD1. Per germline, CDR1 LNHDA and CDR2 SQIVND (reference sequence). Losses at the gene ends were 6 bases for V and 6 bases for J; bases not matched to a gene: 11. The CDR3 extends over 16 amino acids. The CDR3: CASSPRRDREDEKLFF. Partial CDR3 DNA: TGTGCCAGTAGCCCGAGACGGGACAGGGAGGATGAAAAA.

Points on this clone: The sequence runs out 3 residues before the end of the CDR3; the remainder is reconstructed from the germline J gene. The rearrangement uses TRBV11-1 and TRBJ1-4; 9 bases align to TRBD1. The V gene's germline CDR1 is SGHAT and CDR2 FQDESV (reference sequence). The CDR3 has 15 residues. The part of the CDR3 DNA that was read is TGTGCCAGCAGCCGGACAGGGGTTAGGAATTCACCA. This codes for CASSRTGVRNSP. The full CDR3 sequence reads CASSRTGVRNSPLFF.

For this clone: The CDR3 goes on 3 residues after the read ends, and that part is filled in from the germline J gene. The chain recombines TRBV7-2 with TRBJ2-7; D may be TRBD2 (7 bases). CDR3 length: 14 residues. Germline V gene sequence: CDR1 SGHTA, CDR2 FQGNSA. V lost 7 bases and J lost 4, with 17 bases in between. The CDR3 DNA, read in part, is TGTGCCAGCAACCTAGGGGGAGGGCCTTACGAG. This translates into CASNLGGGPYE. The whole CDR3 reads CASNLGGGPYEQYF.

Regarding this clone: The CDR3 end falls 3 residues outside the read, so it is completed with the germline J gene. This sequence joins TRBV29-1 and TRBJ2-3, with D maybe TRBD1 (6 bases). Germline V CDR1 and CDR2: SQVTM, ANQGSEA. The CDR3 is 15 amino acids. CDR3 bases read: TGCAGCGTTGTGGGCGGAGGACTTCTCGAGGGGGCG. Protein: CSVVGGGLLEGA. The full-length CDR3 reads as CSVVGGGLLEGAQYF.

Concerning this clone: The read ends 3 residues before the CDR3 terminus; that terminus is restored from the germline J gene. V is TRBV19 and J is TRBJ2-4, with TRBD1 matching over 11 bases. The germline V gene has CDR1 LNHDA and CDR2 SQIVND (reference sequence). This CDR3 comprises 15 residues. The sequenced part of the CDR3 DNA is TGTGCCAGTAGTATTCCGGGACAGGGGGGCTATGGT. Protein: CASSIPGQGGYG. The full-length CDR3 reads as CASSIPGQGGYGQYF.

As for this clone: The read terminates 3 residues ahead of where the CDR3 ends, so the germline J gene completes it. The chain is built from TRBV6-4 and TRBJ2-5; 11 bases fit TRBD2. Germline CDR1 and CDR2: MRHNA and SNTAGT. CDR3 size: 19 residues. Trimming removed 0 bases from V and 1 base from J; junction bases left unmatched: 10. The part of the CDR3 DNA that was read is TGTGCCAGCAGTGACTCAGGCTTGGGACTAGCGGCCTTCCAAGAGACC. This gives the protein CASSDSGLGLAAFQET. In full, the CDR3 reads CASSDSGLGLAAFQETQYF.

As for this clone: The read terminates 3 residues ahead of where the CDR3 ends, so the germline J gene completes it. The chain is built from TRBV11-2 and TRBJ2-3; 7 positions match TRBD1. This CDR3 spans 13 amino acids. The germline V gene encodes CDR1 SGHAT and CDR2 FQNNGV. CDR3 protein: CASSFEGAQPQYF. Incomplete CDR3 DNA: TGTGCCAGCAGCTTCGAGGGGGCTCAGCCG.

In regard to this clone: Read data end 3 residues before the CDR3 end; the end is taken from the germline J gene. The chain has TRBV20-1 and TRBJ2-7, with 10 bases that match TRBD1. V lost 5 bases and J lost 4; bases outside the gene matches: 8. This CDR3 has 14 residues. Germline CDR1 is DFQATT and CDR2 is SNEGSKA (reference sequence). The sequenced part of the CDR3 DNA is TGCAGTGCTTTACGGACAGGGGGAAGGTACGAG. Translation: CSALRTGGRYE. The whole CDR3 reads CSALRTGGRYEQYF.

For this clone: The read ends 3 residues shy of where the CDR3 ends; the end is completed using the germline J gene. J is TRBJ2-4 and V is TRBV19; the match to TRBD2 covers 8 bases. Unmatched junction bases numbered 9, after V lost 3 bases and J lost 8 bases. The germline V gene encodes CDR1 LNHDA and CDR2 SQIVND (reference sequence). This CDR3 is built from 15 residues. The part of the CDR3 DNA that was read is TGTGCCAGTAGTATCGTCGGGGGGGGTTTAGACATT. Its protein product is CASSIVGGGLDI. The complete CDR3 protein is CASSIVGGGLDIQYF.

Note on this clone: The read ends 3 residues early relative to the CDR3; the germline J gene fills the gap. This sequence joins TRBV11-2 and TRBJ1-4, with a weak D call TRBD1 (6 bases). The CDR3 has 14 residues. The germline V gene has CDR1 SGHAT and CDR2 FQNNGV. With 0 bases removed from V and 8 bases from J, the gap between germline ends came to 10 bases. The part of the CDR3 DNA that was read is TGTGCCAGCAGCTTAGACAGGGGCACGGAAAAA. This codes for CASSLDRGTEK. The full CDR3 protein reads CASSLDRGTEKLFF.

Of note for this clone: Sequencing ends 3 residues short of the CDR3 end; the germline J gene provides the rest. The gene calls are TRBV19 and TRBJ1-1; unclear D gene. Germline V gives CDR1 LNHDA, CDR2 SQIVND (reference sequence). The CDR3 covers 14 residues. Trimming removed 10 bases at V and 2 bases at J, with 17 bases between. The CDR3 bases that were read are TGTGCCACCAAACTAGGTCCGGCTAACACTGAA. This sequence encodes CATKLGPANTE. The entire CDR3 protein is CATKLGPANTEAFF.

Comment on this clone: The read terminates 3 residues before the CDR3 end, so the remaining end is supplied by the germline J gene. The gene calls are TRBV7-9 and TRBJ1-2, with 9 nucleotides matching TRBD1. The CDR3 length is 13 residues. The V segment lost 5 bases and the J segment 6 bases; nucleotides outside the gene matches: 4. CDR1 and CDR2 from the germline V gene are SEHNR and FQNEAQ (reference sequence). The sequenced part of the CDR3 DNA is TGTGCCAGCAGCCTGAGACAGGGGGATGGC. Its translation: CASSLRQGDG. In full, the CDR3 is CASSLRQGDGYTF.

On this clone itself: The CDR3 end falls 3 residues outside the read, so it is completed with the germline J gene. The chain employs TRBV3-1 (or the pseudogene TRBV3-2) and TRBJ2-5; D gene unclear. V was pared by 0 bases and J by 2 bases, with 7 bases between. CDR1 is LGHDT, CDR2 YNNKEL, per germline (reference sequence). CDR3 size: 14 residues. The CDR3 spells CASSQDLVQETQYF. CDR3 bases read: TGTGCCAGCAGCCAAGATCTAGTGCAAGAGACC.

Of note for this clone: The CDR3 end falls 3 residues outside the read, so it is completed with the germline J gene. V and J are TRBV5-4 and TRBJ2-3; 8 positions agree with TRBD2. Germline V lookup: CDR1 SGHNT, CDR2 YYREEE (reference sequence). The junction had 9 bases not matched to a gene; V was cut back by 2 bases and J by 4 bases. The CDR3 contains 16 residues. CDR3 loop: CASSFKRERKADTQYF. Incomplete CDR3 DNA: TGTGCCAGCAGCTTTAAGCGGGAGAGGAAAGCAGATACG.

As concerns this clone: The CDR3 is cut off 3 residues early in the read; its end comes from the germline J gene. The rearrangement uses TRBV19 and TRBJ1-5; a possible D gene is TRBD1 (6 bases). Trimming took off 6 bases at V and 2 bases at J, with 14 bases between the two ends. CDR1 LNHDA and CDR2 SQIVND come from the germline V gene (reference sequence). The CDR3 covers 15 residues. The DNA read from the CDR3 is TGTGCCAGTAGGACCAGGGGAGTTGGCAATCAGCCC. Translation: CASRTRGVGNQP. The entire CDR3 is CASRTRGVGNQPQHF.

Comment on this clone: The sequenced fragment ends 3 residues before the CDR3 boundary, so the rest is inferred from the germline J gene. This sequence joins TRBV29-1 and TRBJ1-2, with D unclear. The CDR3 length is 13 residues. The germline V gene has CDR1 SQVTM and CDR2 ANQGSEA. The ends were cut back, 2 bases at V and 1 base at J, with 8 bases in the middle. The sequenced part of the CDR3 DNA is TGCAGCGTTGAACACAGACGTAACTATGGC. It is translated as CSVEHRRNYG. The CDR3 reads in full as CSVEHRRNYGYTF.

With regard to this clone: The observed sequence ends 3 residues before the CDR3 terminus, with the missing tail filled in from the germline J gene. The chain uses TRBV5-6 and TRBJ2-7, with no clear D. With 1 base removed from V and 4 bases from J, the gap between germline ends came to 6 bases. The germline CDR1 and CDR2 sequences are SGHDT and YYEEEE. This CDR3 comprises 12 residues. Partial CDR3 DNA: TGTGCCAGCAGCTTGCGCTATTACGAG. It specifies CASSLRYYE. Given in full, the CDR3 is CASSLRYYEQYF.

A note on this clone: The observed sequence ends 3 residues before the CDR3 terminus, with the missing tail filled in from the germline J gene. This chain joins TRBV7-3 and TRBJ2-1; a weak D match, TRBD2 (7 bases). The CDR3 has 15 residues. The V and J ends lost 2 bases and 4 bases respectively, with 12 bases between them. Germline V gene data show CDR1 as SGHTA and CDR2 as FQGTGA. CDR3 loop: CASSLGEGTYNEQFF. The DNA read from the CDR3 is TGTGCCAGCAGCTTAGGGGAGGGGACATACAATGAG.

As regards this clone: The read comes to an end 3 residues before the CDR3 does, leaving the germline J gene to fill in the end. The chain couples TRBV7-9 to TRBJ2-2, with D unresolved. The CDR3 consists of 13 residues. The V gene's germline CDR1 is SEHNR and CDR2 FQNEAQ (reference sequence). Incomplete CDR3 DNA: TGTGCCAGCAGCCTCGACAAGGCCGGAAAG. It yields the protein CASSLDKAGK. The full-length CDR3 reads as CASSLDKAGKLFF. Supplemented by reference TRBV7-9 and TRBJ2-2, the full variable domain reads DTGVSQNPRHKITKRGQNVTFRCDPISEHNRLYWYRQTLGQGPEFLTYFQNEAQLEKSRLLSDRFSAERPKGSFSTLEIQRTEQGDSAMYLCASSLDKAGKLFFGEGSRLTVL.

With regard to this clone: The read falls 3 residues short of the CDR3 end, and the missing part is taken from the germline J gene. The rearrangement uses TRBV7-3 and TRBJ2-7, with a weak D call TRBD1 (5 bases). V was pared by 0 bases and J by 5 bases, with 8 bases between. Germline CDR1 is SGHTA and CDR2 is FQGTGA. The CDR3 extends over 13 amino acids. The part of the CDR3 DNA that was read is TGTGCCAGCAGCTTAACCAGGGCGGACGAG. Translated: CASSLTRADE. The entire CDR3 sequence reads CASSLTRADEQYF.